This T cell receptor beta chain was recovered during a study of cytomegalovirus exposure and HLA in healthy donors. Germline V lookup: CDR1 MGHRA, CDR2 YSYEKL. Trimming cost V 0 bases and J 5 bases; bases outside gene matches: 9. This CDR3 has 17 residues. Points on this clone: Its antigen is undetermined.

It was healthy bone marrow donors who served as donors. This PCR relied on a set of 60 Vbeta primers and 13 Jbeta primers. The repertoire was sequenced with immunoSEQ multiplex PCR; TCRdb's copy has only in-frame clones and lacks some. Among about 190,000 clones, roughly three quarters were seen once, and the ten largest hold 1.6%. Study-level findings and limits: Other equally common chains were less clonally expanded than HLA-associated TCR beta chains, a later analysis showed. In vitro work confirmed that three CMV-associated chains recognize CMV antigens.

The receptor was isolated from a woman in her late teens or twenties in good health and CMV-seronegative. The sample was PBMCs. The chain carries TRBV4-1 and TRBJ1-4; 7 nucleotides align to TRBD1. The CDR3 loop reads CASSQEFSGTENEKLFF. Written as DNA, the CDR3 is TGCGCCAGCAGCCAAGAATTCTCCGGGACAGAGAATGAAAAACTGTTTTTT.